This T cell receptor (beta chain) was found in a study of blood T cell repertoires in COVID-19. The overall study: Some COVID-19 samples were acute and others convalescent; all came from the United States, Italy and Spain.

Measured with immunoSEQ multiplex PCR; TCRdb has only the in-frame clones, and not every one. The sample has around 500,000 clones, roughly 88% seen once; the top ten hold 3.2%. This CDR3 comprises 18 residues. The sequenced material came from peripheral blood. The chain uses TRBV21-1 and TRBJ2-1; TRBD2 is the table's D call, not checked against the DNA. TRBV21-1 is described as a pseudogene. The receptor was isolated from a human donor in a cohort sampled during active COVID-19. The CDR3: CASSKRTPGTSGRNEQFF. For the CDR3, the DNA is TGTGCCAGCAGCAAAAGGACCCCCGGGACTAGCGGGAGAAATGAGCAGTTCTTC.